The 26 T cell receptor beta chains below were found in one sample sequenced in a study of T cell responses to AZD1222 COVID-19 vaccine. TCRdb's copy holds only in-frame clones and misses some; the assay was immunoSEQ multiplex PCR. Of fewer than 120,000 clones in the sample, over 85% are singletons; the top ten hold approximately 15%. The sample was peripheral blood, taken 28 days after the second AZD1222 dose. The source of these receptors is an adult who received the AZD1222 COVID-19 vaccine.

This clone was observed once. This chain connects TRBV7-3 to TRBJ2-1; 9 bases are a match to TRBD1. After removal of 5 bases from V and 7 bases from J, the junction contained 6 bases not matched to a gene. This CDR3 is built from 14 residues. Germline lookup yields CDR1 SGHTA and CDR2 FQGTGA. The CDR3 here is CASSAQQGANEQFF. The CDR3 DNA reads TGTGCCAGCAGCGCCCAACAGGGGGCTAATGAGCAGTTCTTC.

The chain has TRBV5-1 and TRBJ1-4; D might be TRBD1 (5 bases). Germline V gene lookup returns CDR1 SGHRS and CDR2 YFSETQ. The CDR3 extends over 15 amino acids. V was pared by 0 bases and J by 4 bases, with 10 bases between. CDR3 DNA: TGCGCCAGCAGCTTGGCACGACAGCGTAATGAAAAACTGTTTTTT. As protein: CASSLARQRNEKLFF.

V is TRBV18 and J is TRBJ1-4, with D tentatively TRBD1 (5 bases). Trimming shortened V by 6 bases and J by 8 bases, and 16 bases separated the two germline ends. The CDR3 extends over 14 amino acids. The germline V gene has CDR1 KGHSH and CDR2 LQKENI. DNA for the CDR3: TGTGCCAGCTCCCTCGGCCTGGGGCAAGAAAAACTGTTTTTT. It translates to CASSLGLGQEKLFF.

The chain uses TRBV5-4 and TRBJ1-1; D may be TRBD1 (5 bases). Germline loops: CDR1 SGHNT, CDR2 YYREEE (reference sequence). This CDR3 has 14 amino acids. With 5 bases removed from V and 0 bases from J, the gap between germline ends came to 11 bases. The CDR3 DNA is TGTGCCAGCAGGCCGAGGGGTCTGAACACTGAAGCTTTCTTT. Its translation is CASRPRGLNTEAFF.

The chain recombines TRBV7-7 with TRBJ2-1; 10 nucleotides agree with TRBD1. The CDR3 extends over 15 amino acids. J gave up 9 bases and V 1 base, and 6 bases lay outside the gene matches. Per germline, CDR1 SSHAT and CDR2 FNYEAQ (reference sequence). The CDR3 bases are TGTGCCAGCAGCTTAGAGGGACAGGGGTCGGGTGAGCAGTTCTTC. Its protein product is CASSLEGQGSGEQFF.

The chain carries TRBV2 and TRBJ2-7; D perhaps matches TRBD2 (5 bases). V lost 5 bases and J 3 bases, leaving 17 bases between the germline ends. This CDR3 region has 15 residues. CDR1 SNHLY and CDR2 FYNNEI come from the germline V gene. CDR3 amino acids: CASSLGELEVYEQYF. The CDR3 coding sequence is TGTGCCAGCAGTCTTGGGGAGCTTGAGGTCTACGAGCAGTACTTC.

The table lists this clone with a count of one. V gene TRBV18 combines with J gene TRBJ1-2; 9 bases line up with TRBD1. The CDR3 is 15 amino acids. Germline V gives CDR1 KGHSH, CDR2 LQKENI. Losses at the gene ends were 3 bases for V and 4 bases for J; bases not matched to a gene: 6. The CDR3 protein is CASSPETGGRYGYTF. CDR3 coding DNA: TGTGCCAGCTCACCGGAAACAGGGGGCCGCTATGGCTACACCTTC.

The genes are TRBV27 and TRBJ1-3; 7 bases line up with TRBD1. Germline CDR1 and CDR2: MNHEY and SMNVEV (reference sequence). V gave up 7 bases and J gave up 0 bases; unmatched junction bases: 21. CDR3 length: 20 residues. CDR3 amino acids: CASTDSGQRSRSRSGNTIYF. The CDR3 DNA is TGTGCCAGCACCGACTCGGGACAGAGGTCAAGGAGTCGCTCTGGAAACACCATATATTTT.

This sequence joins TRBV5-1 and TRBJ1-6; 9 positions match TRBD1. Germline lookup yields CDR1 SGHRS and CDR2 YFSETQ. The CDR3 runs to 16 residues. V trimming: 5 bases; J trimming: 14 bases; junction bases outside the gene matches: 17. This CDR3 reads CASRQTGTGRSGTLHF. DNA for the CDR3: TGCGCCAGCAGGCAAACCGGGACAGGGAGATCTGGGACCCTCCACTTT.

The chain joins TRBV5-1 to TRBJ2-3; 9 bases align to TRBD2. The ends lost 2 bases at V and 3 bases at J; junction bases unmatched: 7. The germline V gene has CDR1 SGHRS and CDR2 YFSETQ. The CDR3 is 16 residues long. CDR3: CASSLIAGVGTDTQYF. DNA of the CDR3: TGCGCCAGCAGCTTAATAGCGGGGGTGGGTACAGATACGCAGTATTTT.

V usage is TRBV5-1 and J usage is TRBJ1-2; unclear D gene. The germline CDR1 and CDR2 sequences are SGHRS and YFSETQ. CDR3 length: 14 residues. V lost 6 bases and J lost 0, with 12 bases in between. The CDR3 DNA sequence: TGCGCCAGCACCACCGAAGGTTCTAACTATGGCTACACCTTC. It translates to CASTTEGSNYGYTF.

The chain joins TRBV5-6 to TRBJ1-2; D may be TRBD1 (6 bases). Germline V gene lookup returns CDR1 SGHDT and CDR2 YYEEEE. The CDR3 covers 12 residues. Trimming stripped 1 base from V and 7 bases from J, with 8 bases between. In DNA, the CDR3 is TGTGCCAGCAGCTTGTTAGGGGGTGGCTACACCTTC. This gives the protein CASSLLGGGYTF.

The J gene is TRBJ1-4, the V gene TRBV7-8; D is uncertain. V was trimmed by 7 bases and J by 2 bases, leaving 17 bases between them. CDR3 length: 16 amino acids. Germline-derived CDR1 and CDR2 are SGHVS and FQNEAQ. DNA for the CDR3: TGTGCCAGCACTCTCCGTCCGGGGAGTACTAATGAAAAACTGTTTTTT. Encoded protein: CASTLRPGSTNEKLFF.

The rearrangement uses TRBV6-5 and TRBJ1-1, with 7 bases aligning to TRBD1. The CDR3 is 15 amino acids. Looked up from germline, CDR1 is MNHEY and CDR2 is SVGAGI. J lost 0 bases, V lost 5 bases, and 6 bases had no gene match. The CDR3 DNA follows: TGTGCCAGCAGTCGACAGGGACTACTGAACACTGAAGCTTTCTTT. Its protein product is CASSRQGLLNTEAFF.

The rearrangement links TRBV20-1 to TRBJ1-4; D call uncertain. The CDR3 consists of 11 residues. Germline V gene data show CDR1 as DFQATT and CDR2 as SNEGSKA (reference sequence). V lost 4 bases and J 5 bases, leaving 5 bases between the germline ends. The CDR3 DNA reads TGCAGTGCTAACGGAAATGAAAAACTGTTTTTT. This gives the protein CSANGNEKLFF.

The V call is TRBV6-2 or TRBV6-3, the J call TRBJ1-5; D unclear. CDR1 and CDR2 from the germline V gene are MNHEY and SVGEGT. CDR3 size: 15 residues. V gave up 2 bases and J gave up 7 bases, with 15 bases separating them. CDR3 amino acids: CASSYTDYPGQPQHF. CDR3 in DNA: TGTGCCAGCAGTTACACGGACTATCCGGGACAGCCCCAGCATTTT.

This chain connects TRBV5-1 to TRBJ1-2, with D tentatively TRBD1 (6 bases). Germline V CDR1 and CDR2: SGHRS, YFSETQ. V lost 3 bases and J lost 2, with 14 bases in between. The CDR3 consists of 15 residues. The CDR3 DNA sequence: TGCGCCAGCAGCTCGAGGGGGGAACCCAACTATGGCTACACCTTC. It encodes CASSSRGEPNYGYTF.

The chain carries TRBV9 and TRBJ2-7, with 11 bases lining up with TRBD1. This CDR3 region has 17 residues. V lost 5 bases, J lost 3 bases, and 13 bases stayed unmatched. CDR1 is SGDLS and CDR2 is YYNGEE in the germline V gene. Written as DNA, the CDR3 is TGTGCCAGCAGTACCGGGACAGGGGGTCTCCAAGGCTACGAGCAGTACTTC. Residues: CASSTGTGGLQGYEQYF.

The V call is TRBV2, the J call TRBJ1-2; D gene unclear. The CDR3 has 13 amino acids. Germline V lookup: CDR1 SNHLY, CDR2 FYNNEI. Trimming removed 4 bases from V and 7 bases from J, with 13 bases in between. CDR3 coding DNA: TGTGCCAGCAGTGCATCGGCAGACCCTGGCTACACCTTC. Translation: CASSASADPGYTF.

This chain connects TRBV14 to TRBJ1-6; a weak D match, TRBD1 (6 bases). CDR1 and CDR2 (germline): SGHDN, FVKESK. V lost 5 bases to trimming and J lost 11 bases, with 25 bases between them. The CDR3 is made up of 17 amino acids. CDR3 residues: CASSKRGGFLSQAPLHF. The CDR3 nucleotides are TGTGCCAGCAGCAAAAGGGGGGGGTTTCTCTCTCAAGCACCCCTCCACTTT.

The chain combines TRBV6-5 with TRBJ1-1, with a possible D match to TRBD1 (5 bases). V was pared by 6 bases and J by 3 bases, with 14 bases between. Germline V gene lookup returns CDR1 MNHEY and CDR2 SVGAGI. The CDR3 is 14 amino acids. The CDR3 loop reads CASRRSGYDTEAFF. In DNA form, the CDR3 reads TGTGCCAGCAGACGATCAGGGTATGACACTGAAGCTTTCTTT.

Only one count was recorded for this clone. The rearrangement uses TRBV7-8 and TRBJ1-2; D remains ambiguous. The CDR3 extends over 15 amino acids. Trimming removed 5 bases from V and 5 bases from J, with 18 bases in between. The V gene's germline CDR1 is SGHVS and CDR2 FQNEAQ. CDR3 DNA: TGTGCCAGCAGCCTCTATAGCCGGGCCTCTTATGGCTACACCTTC. Encoded protein: CASSLYSRASYGYTF. The whole variable domain, remainder taken from reference TRBV7-8 and TRBJ1-2, is GAGVSQSPRYKVAKRGQDVALRCDPISGHVSLFWYQQALGQGPEFLTYFQNEAQLDKSGLPSDRFFAERPEGSVSTLKIQRTQQEDSAVYLCASSLYSRASYGYTFGSGTRLTVV.

This rearrangement joins TRBV6-5 to TRBJ1-2, with no clear D. In germline, CDR1 is MNHEY, CDR2 SVGAGI. The CDR3 runs 13 residues. With 6 bases removed from V and 4 bases from J, the gap between germline ends came to 12 bases. The CDR3 spells CASSSSAPYGYTF. The CDR3 DNA reads TGTGCCAGCAGCTCGTCCGCCCCCTATGGCTACACCTTC.

The CDR3 sequence: CASSSEGPRATNEKLFF. The CDR3 nucleotides are TGCGCCAGCAGCTCCGAAGGACCCCGTGCAACTAATGAAAAACTGTTTTTT. The gene calls are TRBV5-1 and TRBJ1-4, with D uncertain. V dropped 3 bases and J dropped 0 bases, with 15 bases sitting between them. There are 17 residues in the CDR3. Germline loops: CDR1 SGHRS, CDR2 YFSETQ.

V and J are TRBV5-1 and TRBJ1-6, with D perhaps matching TRBD1 (5 bases). Germline-derived CDR1 and CDR2 are SGHRS and YFSETQ. The CDR3 extends over 15 amino acids. V was trimmed by 0 bases and J by 4 bases, leaving 8 bases between them. The CDR3 is CASSLVTAYNSPLHF. The CDR3 DNA reads as TGCGCCAGCAGCTTGGTGACAGCATATAATTCACCCCTCCACTTT.

The chain combines TRBV3-1 (or the pseudogene TRBV3-2) with TRBJ2-5; D gene ambiguous. Germline V gene lookup returns CDR1 LGHDT and CDR2 YNNKEL (reference sequence). The V end lost 1 base, the J end lost 5 bases, and 14 bases lay between the germline ends. CDR3 length: 15 amino acids. In DNA, the CDR3 is TGTGCCAGCAGCCAAGTTGTCACCCCAAGGGAGACCCAGTACTTC. Its translation: CASSQVVTPRETQYF.